A single sample gave rise to the 14 T cell receptor beta chains below, sequenced in a study of T cells expressing NK-cell markers. For each CDR3 protein, TCRdb gives one entry from its re-call of the 5' RACE reads, without DNA. The sample holds some 390,000 distinct CDR3 sequences. Sequencing was performed on blood T cells: a sorted CD56 or NKG2C T cell subset, CD4+ or CD8+ T cells, or bulk PBMC T cells (not recorded which). The receptor source for this set is a woman aged 45-65 years in good health.

The chain employs TRBV12-3 or TRBV12-4 and TRBJ2-2; the TCRdb D gene call, TRBD2, has no DNA to confirm it. CDR3 size: 18 residues. The CDR3 is CASKPGLAGGIGTGELFF.

This chain links TRBV6-5 with TRBJ2-1; TCRdb outputs TRBD2, but without DNA this stays unchecked. Germline CDR1 MNHEY, CDR2 SVGAGI. The CDR3 is made up of 14 amino acids. The CDR3: CASSYTGPSNEQFF.

The chain couples TRBV6-5 to TRBJ2-7; without DNA, the TCRdb call of TRBD1 cannot be checked. Germline V gene lookup returns CDR1 MNHEY and CDR2 SVGAGI. This CDR3 has 16 residues. CDR3 sequence: CASSYGPYTGDHEQYF.

This chain joins TRBV15 and TRBJ2-5. This CDR3 comprises 14 residues. Germline CDR1 reads LNHNV; CDR2 reads YYDKDF (reference sequence). The CDR3 sequence: CATSQTAVKETQYF.

The J gene is TRBJ2-5, the V gene TRBV4-2; TCRdb's D call of TRBD2 is untestable without DNA. Germline V lookup: CDR1 LGHNA, CDR2 YNFKEQ. The CDR3 extends over 17 amino acids. The CDR3 here is CASSQGTAASEKETQYF.

The chain couples TRBV9 to TRBJ2-1; absent DNA, TCRdb's TRBD2 call cannot be checked. Germline CDR1 is SGDLS and CDR2 is YYNGEE. The CDR3 runs 16 residues. The CDR3 protein is CASSVGPKIGHNEQFF.

The V call is TRBV7-2, the J call TRBJ2-2; without DNA, the TCRdb call of TRBD1 cannot be checked. The length of the CDR3 is 15 residues. CDR1 and CDR2 from the germline V gene are SGHTA and FQGNSA. The chain's CDR3 is CASSPSGPNTGELFF.

The chain couples TRBV24-1 to TRBJ2-1; TCRdb names TRBD1, which stays unverified in the absence of DNA. Germline V gives CDR1 KGHDR, CDR2 SFDVKD. This CDR3 is built from 13 residues. CDR3 protein: CATRRGPDNEQFF.

The chain recombines TRBV2 with TRBJ2-7; TCRdb's D gene call, TRBD2, goes unchecked for lack of DNA. The CDR3 runs to 12 residues. Germline CDR1 reads SNHLY; CDR2 reads FYNNEI. CDR3 loop: CASTLAGYEQYF.

The chain couples TRBV6-2 or TRBV6-3 to TRBJ1-5. The CDR3 is made up of 15 amino acids. CDR1 MNHEY and CDR2 SVGEGT come from the germline V gene. CDR3 sequence: CASNIQGGYNQPQHF.

The V call is TRBV12-3 or TRBV12-4, the J call TRBJ2-1. CDR3 length: 15 amino acids. CDR3 sequence: CASSFIRGSYNEQFF.

The chain couples TRBV5-5 to TRBJ2-1. The CDR3 is made up of 11 amino acids. Germline CDR1 and CDR2: SGHKS and YYEKEE (reference sequence). The CDR3 loop is CASSLALIQFF.

The CDR3 loop reads CAISDPQEQFF. This rearrangement joins TRBV10-3 to TRBJ2-1. Germline V gene data show CDR1 as ENHRY and CDR2 as SYGVKD. The CDR3 sequence is 11 residues long.

CDR3 in amino acids: CAISGTQVHQPQHF. The chain employs TRBV19 and TRBJ1-5; TCRdb's assignment of TRBD1 cannot be checked, as there is no DNA. This CDR3 region has 14 residues. The germline gives CDR1 LNHDA, CDR2 SQIVND (reference sequence).